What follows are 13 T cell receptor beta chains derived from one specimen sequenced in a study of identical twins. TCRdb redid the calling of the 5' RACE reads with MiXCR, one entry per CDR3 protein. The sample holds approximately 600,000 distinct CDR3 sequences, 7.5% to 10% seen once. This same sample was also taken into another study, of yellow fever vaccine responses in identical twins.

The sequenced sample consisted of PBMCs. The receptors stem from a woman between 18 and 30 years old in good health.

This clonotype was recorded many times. The DNA of the CDR3 is TGTGCCACCTTATTCTGGGACACCAACACCGGGGAGCTGTTTTTT. Translation: CATLFWDTNTGELFF. The chain is built from TRBV24-1 and TRBJ2-2; tentative D call: TRBD1 (6 bases). The CDR3 covers 15 residues. V lost 9 bases and J lost 2, with 15 bases in between. In germline, CDR1 is KGHDR, CDR2 SFDVKD.

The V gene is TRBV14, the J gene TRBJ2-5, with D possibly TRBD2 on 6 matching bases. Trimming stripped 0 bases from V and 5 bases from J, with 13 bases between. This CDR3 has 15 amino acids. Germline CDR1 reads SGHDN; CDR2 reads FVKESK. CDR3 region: CASSQDQSSDETQYF. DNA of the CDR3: TGTGCCAGCAGCCAAGATCAATCTAGCGATGAGACCCAGTACTTC. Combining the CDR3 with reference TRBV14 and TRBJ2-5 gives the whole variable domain EAGVTQFPSHSVIEKGQTVTLRCDPISGHDNLYWYRRVMGKEIKFLLHFVKESKQDESGMPNNRFLAERTGGTYSTLKVQPAELEDSGVYFCASSQDQSSDETQYFGPGTRLLVL.

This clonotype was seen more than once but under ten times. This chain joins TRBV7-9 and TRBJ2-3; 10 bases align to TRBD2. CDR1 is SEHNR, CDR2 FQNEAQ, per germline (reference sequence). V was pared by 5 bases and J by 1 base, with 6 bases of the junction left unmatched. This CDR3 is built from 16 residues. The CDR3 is CASSIRTSGRTDTQYF. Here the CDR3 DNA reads TGTGCCAGCAGCATTCGGACTAGCGGCCGCACAGATACGCAGTATTTT.

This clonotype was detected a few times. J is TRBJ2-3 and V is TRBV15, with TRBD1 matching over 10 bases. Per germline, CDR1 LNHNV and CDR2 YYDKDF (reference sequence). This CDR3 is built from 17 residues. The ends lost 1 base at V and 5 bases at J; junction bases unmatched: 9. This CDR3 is CATSRGGGTGVLDTQYF. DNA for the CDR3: TGTGCCACCAGCAGAGGAGGGGGGACAGGGGTATTAGATACGCAGTATTTT. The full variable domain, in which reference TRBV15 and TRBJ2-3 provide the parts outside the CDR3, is DAMVIQNPRYQVTQFGKPVTLSCSQTLNHNVMYWYQQKSSQAPKLLFHYYDKDFNNEADTPDNFQSRRPNTSFCFLDIRSPGLGDTAMYLCATSRGGGTGVLDTQYFGPGTRLTVL.

CDR3 residues: CSATPRGPRGYEQYF. The CDR3 DNA reads as TGCAGTGCTACACCTCGGGGGCCCCGGGGGTACGAGCAGTACTTC. The gene calls are TRBV20-1 and TRBJ2-7; D may be TRBD1 or TRBD2 (6 bases each). CDR3 length equals 15 residues. Deletions cut 4 bases from V and 4 bases from J, with 20 bases between. Germline-derived CDR1 and CDR2 are DFQATT and SNEGSKA (reference sequence).

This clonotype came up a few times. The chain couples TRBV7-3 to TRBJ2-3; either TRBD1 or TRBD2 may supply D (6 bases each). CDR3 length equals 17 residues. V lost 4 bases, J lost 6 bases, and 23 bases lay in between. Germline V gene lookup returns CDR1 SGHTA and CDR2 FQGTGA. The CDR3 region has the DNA TGTGCCAGCAGCTCCCCTGTCCGGGGGCTCTACGAGGATACGCAGTATTTT. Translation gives CASSSPVRGLYEDTQYF.

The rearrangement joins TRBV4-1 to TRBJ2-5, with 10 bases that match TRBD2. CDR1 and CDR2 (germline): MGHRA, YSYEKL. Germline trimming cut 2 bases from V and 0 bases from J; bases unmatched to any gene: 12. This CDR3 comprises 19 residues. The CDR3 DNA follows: TGCGCCAGCAGCCAACTACCACTAGCGGGGAGCTGGTACCAAGAGACCCAGTACTTC. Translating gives CASSQLPLAGSWYQETQYF.

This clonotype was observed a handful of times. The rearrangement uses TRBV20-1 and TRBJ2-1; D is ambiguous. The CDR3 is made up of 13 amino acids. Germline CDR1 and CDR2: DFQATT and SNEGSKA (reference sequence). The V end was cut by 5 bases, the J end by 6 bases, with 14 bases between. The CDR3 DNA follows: TGCAGTGCTGGCCCAGGACCATTCAATGAGCAGTTCTTC. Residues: CSAGPGPFNEQFF.

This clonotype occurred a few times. CDR3: CATSGHPVGDRGGYGYTF. The CDR3 coding sequence is TGTGCCACCAGTGGCCATCCGGTTGGGGACAGGGGCGGCTATGGCTACACCTTC. The rearrangement links TRBV24-1 to TRBJ1-2; 10 bases map to TRBD1. The CDR3 is made up of 18 amino acids. The J segment lost 4 bases and the V segment lost 5 bases, leaving 15 bases of the junction unmatched. Per germline, CDR1 KGHDR and CDR2 SFDVKD.

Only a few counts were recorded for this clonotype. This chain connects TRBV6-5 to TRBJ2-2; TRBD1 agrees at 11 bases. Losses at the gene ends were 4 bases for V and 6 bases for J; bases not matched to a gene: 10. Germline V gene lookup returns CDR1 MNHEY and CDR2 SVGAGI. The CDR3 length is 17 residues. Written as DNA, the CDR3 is TGTGCCAGCAGTTCAGGGCTCAGGACAGGGGGCCCCGGGGAGCTGTTTTTT. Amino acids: CASSSGLRTGGPGELFF.

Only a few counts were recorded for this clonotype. As DNA, the CDR3 is TGTGCCAGCAGCCCCCTCTGGGGTAGCGGGGGTACCTCTGGGGCCAACGTCCTGACTTTC. It codes for CASSPLWGSGGTSGANVLTF. V and J are TRBV9 and TRBJ2-6, with TRBD2 matching 9 bases. Trimming removed 4 bases from V and 0 bases from J; junction bases left unmatched: 14. Germline CDR1 and CDR2: SGDLS and YYNGEE. This CDR3 contains 20 residues.

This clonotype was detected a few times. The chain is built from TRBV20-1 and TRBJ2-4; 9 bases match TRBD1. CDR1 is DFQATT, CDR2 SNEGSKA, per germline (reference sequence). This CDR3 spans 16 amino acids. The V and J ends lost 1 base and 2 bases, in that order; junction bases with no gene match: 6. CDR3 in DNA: TGCAGTGCTAGAGTCCCGGGACAGGGTCCCAAAAACATTCAGTACTTC. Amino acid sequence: CSARVPGQGPKNIQYF.

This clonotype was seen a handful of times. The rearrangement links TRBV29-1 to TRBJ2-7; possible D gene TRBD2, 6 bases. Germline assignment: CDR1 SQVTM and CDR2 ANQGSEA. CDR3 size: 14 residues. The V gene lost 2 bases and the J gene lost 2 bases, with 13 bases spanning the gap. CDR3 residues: CSVERDLDPYEQYF. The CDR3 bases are TGCAGCGTTGAACGGGACTTGGACCCCTACGAGCAGTACTTC.